In this sample, the clone carrying this T cell receptor beta chain turned up many times. The record originates from a study of Graves' ophthalmopathy and Graves' hyperthyroidism. J was trimmed by 4 bases and V by 5 bases; bases with no gene match: 15. CDR1 and CDR2 from the germline V gene are SGHVS and FQNEAQ. This CDR3 has 17 amino acids. Clinical symptoms and serum thyroxine were used for diagnosis; TRAb, thyroid ultrasound and orbital computed tomography were also relied on. The study amplified TCR beta CDR3 regions using RNA transcripts. An initial RT-PCR round employing HTBI primers preceded a second-round multiplex PCR. TCRdb reprocessed the multiplex PCR reads with MiXCR, giving one entry per CDR3 protein. The table includes about 1.2 million distinct CDR3 sequences, approximately 35% detected once.

The clonotype originates from an adult man with Graves' hyperthyroidism. Sample: peripheral blood or thyroid tissue (not recorded which). The gene calls are TRBV7-8 and TRBJ2-7; 9 bases agree with TRBD2. CDR3 sequence (DNA): TGTGCCAGCAGCGACCGGACGTTGCTAGCGGGGCTGTACGAGCAGTACTTC. Encoded protein: CASSDRTLLAGLYEQYF.